The following is a TCR beta chain sequence with its context. The antigen remains undetermined. This specimen comes from a study of cytomegalovirus exposure and HLA in healthy donors. This CDR3 contains 16 residues. CDR1 is SGHRS, CDR2 YFSETQ, per germline. V dropped 0 bases and J dropped 2; count of bases not matched to a gene: 6. PCR involved 60 Vbeta and 13 Jbeta primers. As processed by the authors: Counted up in a later analysis, unique TCR beta chains came to about 83 million, with around 10 million shared. TCRdb keeps only in-frame clones here, not all; method: immunoSEQ multiplex PCR. The V and J calls and clone size are taken from that table; D and trimming were inferred from the DNA. This table has 110,000 or so clones, roughly 80% appearing once. Whole-study findings and limits: A later analysis showed that HLA-associated TCR beta chains had undergone more clonal expansion than equally common others.

The sample comprised PBMCs. The chain links TRBV5-1 to TRBJ2-3, with 7 nucleotides matching TRBD2. The source is a woman aged 30 to 39 in good health and CMV-seropositive. The CDR3 DNA sequence: TGCGCCAGCAGCTTGGGGGGGACTACCTACACAGATACGCAGTATTTT. Protein: CASSLGGTTYTDTQYF.